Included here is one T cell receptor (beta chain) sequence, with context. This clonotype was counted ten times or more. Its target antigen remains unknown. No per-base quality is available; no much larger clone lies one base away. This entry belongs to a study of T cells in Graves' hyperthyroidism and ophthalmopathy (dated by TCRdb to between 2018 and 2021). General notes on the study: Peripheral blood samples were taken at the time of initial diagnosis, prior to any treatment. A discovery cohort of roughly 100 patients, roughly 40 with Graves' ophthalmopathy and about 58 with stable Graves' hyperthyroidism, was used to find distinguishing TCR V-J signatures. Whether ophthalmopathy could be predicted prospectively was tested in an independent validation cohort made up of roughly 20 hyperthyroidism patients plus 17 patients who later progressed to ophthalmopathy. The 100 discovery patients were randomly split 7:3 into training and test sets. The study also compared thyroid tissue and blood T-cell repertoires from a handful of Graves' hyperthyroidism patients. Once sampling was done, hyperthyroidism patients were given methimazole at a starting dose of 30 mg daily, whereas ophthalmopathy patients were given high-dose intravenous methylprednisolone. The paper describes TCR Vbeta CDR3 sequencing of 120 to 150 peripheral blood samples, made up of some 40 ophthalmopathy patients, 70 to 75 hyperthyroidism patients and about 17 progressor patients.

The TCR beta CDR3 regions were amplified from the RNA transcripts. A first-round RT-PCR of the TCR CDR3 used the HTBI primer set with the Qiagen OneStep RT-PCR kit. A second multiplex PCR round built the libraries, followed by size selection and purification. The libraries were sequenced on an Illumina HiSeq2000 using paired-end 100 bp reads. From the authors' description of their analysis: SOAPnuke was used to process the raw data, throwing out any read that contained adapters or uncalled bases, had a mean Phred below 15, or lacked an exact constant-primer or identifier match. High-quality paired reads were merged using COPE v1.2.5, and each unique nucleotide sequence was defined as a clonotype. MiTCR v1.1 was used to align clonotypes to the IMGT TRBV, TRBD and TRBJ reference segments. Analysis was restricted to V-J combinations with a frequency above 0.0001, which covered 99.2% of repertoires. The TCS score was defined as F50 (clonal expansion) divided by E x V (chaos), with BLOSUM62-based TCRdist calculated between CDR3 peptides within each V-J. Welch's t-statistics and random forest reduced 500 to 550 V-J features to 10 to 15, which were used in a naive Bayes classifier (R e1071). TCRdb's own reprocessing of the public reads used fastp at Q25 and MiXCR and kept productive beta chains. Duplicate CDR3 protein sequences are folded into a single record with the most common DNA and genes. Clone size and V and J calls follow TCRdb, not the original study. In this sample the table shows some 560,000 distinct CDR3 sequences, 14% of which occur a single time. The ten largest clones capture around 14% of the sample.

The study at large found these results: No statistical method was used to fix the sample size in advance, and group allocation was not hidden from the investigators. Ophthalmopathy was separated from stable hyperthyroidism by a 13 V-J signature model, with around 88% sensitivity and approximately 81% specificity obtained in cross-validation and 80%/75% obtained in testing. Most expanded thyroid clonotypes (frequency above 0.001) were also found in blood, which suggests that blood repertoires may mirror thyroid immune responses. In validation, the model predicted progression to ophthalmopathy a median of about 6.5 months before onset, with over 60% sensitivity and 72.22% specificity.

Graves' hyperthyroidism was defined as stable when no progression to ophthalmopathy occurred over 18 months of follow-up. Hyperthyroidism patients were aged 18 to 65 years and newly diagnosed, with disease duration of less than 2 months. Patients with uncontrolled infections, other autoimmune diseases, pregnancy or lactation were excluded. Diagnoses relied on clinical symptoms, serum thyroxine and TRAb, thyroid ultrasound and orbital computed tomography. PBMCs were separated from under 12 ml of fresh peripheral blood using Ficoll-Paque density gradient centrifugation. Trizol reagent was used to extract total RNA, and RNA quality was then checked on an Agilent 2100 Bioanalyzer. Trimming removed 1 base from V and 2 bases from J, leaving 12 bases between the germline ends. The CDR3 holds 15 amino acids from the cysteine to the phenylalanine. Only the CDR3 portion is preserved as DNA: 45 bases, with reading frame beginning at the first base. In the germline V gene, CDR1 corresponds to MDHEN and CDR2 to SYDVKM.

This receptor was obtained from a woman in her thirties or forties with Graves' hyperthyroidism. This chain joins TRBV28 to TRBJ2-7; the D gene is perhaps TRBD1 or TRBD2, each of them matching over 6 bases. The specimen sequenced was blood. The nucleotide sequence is TGTGCCAGCAGTTTATCGGGGGCAGGTACCTACGAGCAGTACTTC. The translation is CASSLSGAGTYEQYF.